This entry features one T cell receptor beta chain sequence. Its antigen is unknown. PCR was run on genomic DNA. A primer set of 30 forward and 13 reverse primers amplified the CDR3. TCRdb re-called the multiplex PCR reads with MiXCR, one entry per CDR3 protein. The table includes 250,000 to 300,000 distinct CDR3 sequences, around 50% detected once. The source of the sample is a study of type 1 and type 2 diabetes patients. General study results and limits: Age and gender were not matched between study groups, possibly biasing interpretation.

All diabetic donors were classified as either type 1 or type 2 diabetes. The CDR3 runs to 16 residues. Trimming took 0 bases from V and 7 from J, leaving 19 bases between them. CDR1 is SGHRS and CDR2 is YFSETQ in the germline V gene. Sequenced: peripheral blood mononuclear cells (PBMCs). The J gene is TRBJ1-2, the V gene TRBV5-1, with D perhaps TRBD1 (6 bases). This sequence was found in a man aged 18 to 35 with type 2 diabetes. The CDR3 DNA sequence: TGCGCCAGCAGCTTGGGGAGGGGGGCCGGTTCCCTTGGCTACACCTTC. Its translation: CASSLGRGAGSLGYTF.